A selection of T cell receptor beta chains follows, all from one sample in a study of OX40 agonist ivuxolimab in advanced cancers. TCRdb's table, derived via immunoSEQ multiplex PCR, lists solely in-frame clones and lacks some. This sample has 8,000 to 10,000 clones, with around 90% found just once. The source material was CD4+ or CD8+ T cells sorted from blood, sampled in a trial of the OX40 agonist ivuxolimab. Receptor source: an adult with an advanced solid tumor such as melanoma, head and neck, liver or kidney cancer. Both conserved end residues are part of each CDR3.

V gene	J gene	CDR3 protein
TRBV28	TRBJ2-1	CASSFRGRAIDEQFF
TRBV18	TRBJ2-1	CASSPPSGDGDEQFF
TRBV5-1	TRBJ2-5	CASSRGTPYQEETQYF
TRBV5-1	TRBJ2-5	CASSIPGPEETQYF
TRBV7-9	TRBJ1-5	CASSRQGSNQPQHF
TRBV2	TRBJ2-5	CAGHTGIQETQYF
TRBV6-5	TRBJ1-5	CASSYGVGNNQPQHF
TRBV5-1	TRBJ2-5	CASSVNYPGGRETQYF
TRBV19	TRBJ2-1	CASSTRGPEQFF
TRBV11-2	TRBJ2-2	CASSLEGWNTGELFF
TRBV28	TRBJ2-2	CASIRNRGNTGELFF
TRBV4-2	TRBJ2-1	CASSLTSPGSYNEQFF
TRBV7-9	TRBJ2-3	CASSSSSGSTDTQYF
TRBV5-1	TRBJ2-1	CASSLGGTYYNEQFF
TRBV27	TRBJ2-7	CASAEGREDYEQYF
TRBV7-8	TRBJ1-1	CASSLISGATNTEAFF
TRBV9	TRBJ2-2	CASSVVAGGDTGELFF
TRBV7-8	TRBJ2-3	CASSEGSVDTQYF
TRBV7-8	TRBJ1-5	CASSLGRGRSNQPQHF
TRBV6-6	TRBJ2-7	CASSETGGLYEQYF
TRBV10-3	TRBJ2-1	CAISGPTSGRTNEQFF
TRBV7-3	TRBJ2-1	CASSLISRANEQFF
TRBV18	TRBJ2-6	CASSPESGANVLTF
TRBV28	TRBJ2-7	CASSLLTGAGGTQAYEQYF
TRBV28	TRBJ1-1	CDPRTEAFF
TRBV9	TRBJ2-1	CASSEGIRNEQFF
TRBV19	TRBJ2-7	CASSTEGRFAGPSSYEQYF
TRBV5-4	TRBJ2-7	CASSVRDRKYEQYF
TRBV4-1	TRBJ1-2	CASSQSLNYGYTF
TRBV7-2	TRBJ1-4	CASSSNRGGEKLFF
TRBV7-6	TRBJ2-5	CASSLGTGVRETQYF
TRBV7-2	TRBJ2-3	CASSLDVGASRTDTQYF
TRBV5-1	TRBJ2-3	CASQLGTDTQYF
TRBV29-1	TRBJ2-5	CSVVRGGETQYF
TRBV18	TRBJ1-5	CASSPEGDGPQHF
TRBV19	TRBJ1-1	CASRHRGGTEAFF
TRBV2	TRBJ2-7	CATSAGGSIYEQYF
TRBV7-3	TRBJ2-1	CASSLGLAGKEQFF
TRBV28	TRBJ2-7	CATKPGGAYEQYF
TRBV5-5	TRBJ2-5	CASSLHLTGFQETQYF
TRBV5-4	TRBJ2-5	CASSLSWGAGETQYF
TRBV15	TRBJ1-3	CATSRETGVSGNTIYF
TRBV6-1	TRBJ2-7	CASSIGGYEQYF
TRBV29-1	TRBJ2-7	CSFREDSYEQYF
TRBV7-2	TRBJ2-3	CASSFGGTDTQYF
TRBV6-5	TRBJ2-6	CASKDSSGANVLTF
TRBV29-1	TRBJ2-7	CSVARTSGLYEQYF
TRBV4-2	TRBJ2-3	CASSQPPQGVGTDTQYF
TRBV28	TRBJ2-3	CATPGAGTDTQYF
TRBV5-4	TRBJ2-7	CASSLASGISYEQYF